This TCR beta chain is drawn from a study of T cells after yellow fever vaccination. General study findings and limits: Most clones from primary vaccination resurfaced after the booster (roughly 96% CD4, around 90% CD8). It was a small share of clonotypes that appeared in both CD4 and CD8 compartments. Though weaker, the secondary response peaked faster, on day 5 versus 15.

TCR cDNA, made by 5'RACE template switching, carried an added universal primer site and UMIs. Using its own MiXCR run on the 5' RACE reads, TCRdb lists one record per CDR3 protein. The sample holds 300,000 or so distinct CDR3 sequences, around 8.1% seen once. Regarding this clonotype: The antigen is undetermined.

CDR1 is SGHTA, CDR2 FQGTGA, per germline. The CDR3 has 13 residues. J was trimmed by 7 bases and V by 5 bases; bases with no gene match: 4. The V gene is TRBV7-3, the J gene TRBJ1-2; 10 bases match TRBD1. The sequence was obtained from a young man who received the YFV17D yellow fever vaccine. Source: PBMCs, taken about 41 days after the first yellow fever vaccination. The CDR3 reads CASSPDRGFGYTF. The CDR3 bases are TGTGCCAGCAGCCCGGACAGGGGGTTTGGCTACACCTTC.